This TCR beta chain was captured in a study of T-cell reconstitution after alpha-beta-depleted transplantation in children listed by TCRdb under 2016. As for the study more broadly: The study quantitatively tracked T-cell immune reconstitution after TCRalphabeta/CD19-depleted allogeneic hematopoietic cell transplantation in children using TCR repertoire profiling.

Libraries were prepared through PCR. Sequencing instrument: Illumina HiSeq 2500. TCR library preparation used molecular barcoding, with unique molecular identifiers applied to normalize quantification of the TCRbeta repertoire. TCRdb took the public reads, trimmed them with fastp at Q25, ran MiXCR for clone calling and kept in-frame beta chains. Here each entry gathers all rows of one CDR3 protein and keeps the most common genes and DNA. The sample profile shows about 460,000 distinct CDR3 sequences; about 10% of them were found once. Jointly, the top ten make up approximately 15% of the sample. CDR3 length: 12 amino acids, cysteine to phenylalanine. CDR3 DNA only is kept here, 36 bases in frame from base 1. Per the germline V gene (reference sequence), DFQATT is the CDR1 and SNEGSKA is the CDR2. V loses 4 bases, J loses 1 base, and the germline ends lie 7 bases apart. The sample's treatment or condition, from its label and the paper: allogeneic hematopoietic cell transplantation with graft depleted of TCRalphabeta T cells and CD19 B cells. The transplant recipients were children given TCRalphabeta/CD19-depleted allogeneic hematopoietic cell grafts.

Study-wide conclusions, independent of this receptor: About two months after transplant, the apparently early recovery of alphabetaT-cell counts reportedly depended on just several hundred clones that had expanded rapidly and came from non-depleted graft cells. In some patients, the high TCRbeta diversity seen at day 60 was put down to recipient T cells and intrathymic progenitors that had survived conditioning. The frequencies of hyperexpanded clones fell over the following months, and after one year, T-cell counts and TCRbeta diversity were mostly attributed to newly produced T cells.

In its sample, this clonotype was seen a few times. The antigen it recognizes is unknown. No base quality values were provided; no much bigger clone lies one nucleotide off. The sequence joins TRBV20-1 to TRBJ1-1, with a weak D call of TRBD1 (6 bases match). The sample in question was PBMCs, mostly from graft donor cells, obtained 180 days after TCRalphabeta/CD19-depleted stem cell transplant. This TCR came from a female patient between 2 and 10 years old who had a stem cell transplant for aplastic anemia, so the T cells may come from the graft donor. The bases read TGCAGTGCTAAGGACAGGAACACTGAAGCTTTCTTT. This codes for CSAKDRNTEAFF.